Listed here is a single T cell receptor beta chain. This entry comes from a study of blood T cell repertoires in COVID-19. At the level of the study: The United States, Italy and Spain provided the acute and convalescent COVID-19 samples. T cells, B-cell-depleted T cells, or PBMCs provided the cDNA or gDNA that served as material.

Trimming took off 3 bases at V and 2 bases at J, with 13 bases between the two ends. Germline CDR1 is ENHRY and CDR2 is SYGVKD. The CDR3 contains 15 residues. Under the authors' procedure: Amplifying reference gene primers gave estimates of nucleated cell counts. The method was immunoSEQ multiplex PCR; TCRdb's version includes in-frame clones alone and lacks a portion of them. That table gives V, J and clone size, and the DNA gave D and trimming. The sample lists around 85,000 clones, approximately 90% occurring once. The V gene is TRBV10-3, the J gene TRBJ1-1, with a weak D call TRBD1 (6 bases). Sequenced input: peripheral blood. This TCR was sampled from a man in his 60s with acute or convalescent COVID-19. The CDR3 loop reads CAISDRTAGNTEAFF. CDR3 sequence (DNA): TGTGCCATCAGTGACCGGACAGCGGGAAACACTGAAGCTTTCTTT.